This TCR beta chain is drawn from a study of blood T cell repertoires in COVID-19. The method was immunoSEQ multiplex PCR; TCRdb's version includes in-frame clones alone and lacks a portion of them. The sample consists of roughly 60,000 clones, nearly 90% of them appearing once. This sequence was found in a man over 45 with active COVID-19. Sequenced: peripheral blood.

The CDR3 DNA follows: TGTGCCAGCAAACGAGGGGACAGCGTGGATACGCAGTATTTT. Translation: CASKRGDSVDTQYF. V usage is TRBV27 and J usage is TRBJ2-3, with TRBD1 matching over 7 bases. CDR1 and CDR2 from the germline V gene are MNHEY and SMNVEV (reference sequence). The CDR3 loop spans 14 amino acids. Germline trimming cut 7 bases from V and 6 bases from J; bases unmatched to any gene: 10.